This T cell receptor (beta chain) was identified in a study of blood T cell repertoires in COVID-19. Looking at the study overall: Material from acute and convalescent COVID-19 was sourced from the United States, Italy and Spain. T cells, B-cell-depleted T cells, or PBMCs supplied cDNA or gDNA.

CDR3 length equals 13 residues. Trimming took 3 bases from V and 6 from J, leaving 10 bases between them. Germline V gene data show CDR1 as LGHDT and CDR2 as YNNKEL (reference sequence). Original processing notes: Reference gene primer amplification in the assay estimated nucleated cell counts. TCRdb keeps only in-frame clones here, not all; method: immunoSEQ multiplex PCR. That table gives V, J and clone size, and the DNA gave D and trimming. Among 230,000 or so clones, 65% to 85% were seen once, and the ten largest hold around 8.9%. The chain is built from TRBV3-1 (or the pseudogene TRBV3-2) and TRBJ2-3, with D uncertain. Sequences were obtained from peripheral blood. The receptor was derived from a man aged 40-50 years with active or convalescent COVID-19. CDR3 nucleotide sequence: TGTGCCAGCAGCCAGATAGATTGGGATACGCAGTATTTT. Translation: CASSQIDWDTQYF.